This TCR beta chain is drawn from a study of blood T cell repertoires in COVID-19. On the study more broadly: Researchers got acute and convalescent COVID-19 samples from the United States, Italy and Spain. Sample material is recorded as cDNA or gDNA derived from T cells, B-cell-depleted T cells, or PBMCs.

Original handling: Amplification of reference gene primers was used by the study to estimate nucleated cell counts. Libraries were prepared by immunoSEQ multiplex PCR; TCRdb keeps only in-frame clonotypes and omits some of them. D and trimming come from the DNA, and the V and J calls and clone size come from that table. The sample holds some 270,000 clones; about 91% are singletons and the top ten take 4.6%. Germline lookup yields CDR1 LGHDT and CDR2 YNNKEL (reference sequence). The CDR3 has 14 amino acids. Deletions cut 5 bases from V and 6 bases from J, with 14 bases between. Sequencing was done on a sample of peripheral blood. The chain combines TRBV3-1 (or the pseudogene TRBV3-2) with TRBJ1-5, with no clear D. This clonotype was sampled from a woman between 40 and 55 years old who had recovered from COVID-19. DNA for the CDR3: TGTGCCAGCAGCTCCCACGGCCAGGCTCAGCCCCAGCATTTT. Encoded protein: CASSSHGQAQPQHF.